The 13 T cell receptor beta chains below all came from one sample that was sequenced in a study of molecular identifiers for immune sequencing clone quantification. TCRdb re-called the PCR reads through MiXCR, storing one row per CDR3 protein. The sample lists some 59,000 distinct CDR3 sequences; about 23% were seen once. Sequences were obtained from naive CD8+ T cells from blood, with Jurkat cell RNA spiked in. The subset denotes: FACS-sorted CD8+CD4-CCR7+CD45RA+ naive T cells. All receptors come from a human donor in good health. Some libraries in this study had Jurkat cell RNA spiked in.

As to this clonotype: A read error is possible here, since a much larger clone lies one base away. V is TRBV1 and J is TRBJ2-5; the D call TRBD2 from the table was never checked on the DNA. TRBV1 is a recognized pseudogene. CDR3 length: 15 residues. CDR3 DNA sequence: TGCACCAGCCCCTCACTAGCGGGGGGGCGAGAGACCCAGTACTTC. Protein sequence: CTSPSLAGGRETQYF.

This clonotype showed up many times. This chain connects TRBV5-4 to TRBJ2-2, with 7 bases aligning to TRBD1. Germline V gene data show CDR1 as SGHNT and CDR2 as YYREEE (reference sequence). This CDR3 is built from 15 residues. The trim removed 3 bases at V and 4 bases at J, leaving 6 bases unmatched. The CDR3 spells CASSWGQIVTGELFF. CDR3 nucleotides: TGTGCCAGCAGCTGGGGACAGATAGTCACCGGGGAGCTGTTTTTT.

The table lists this clonotype with many counts. The V call is TRBV29-1, the J call TRBJ2-7; TRBD2 matches at 9 bases. This CDR3 is 17 amino acids long. The J segment lost 1 base and the V segment lost 1 base, leaving 11 bases of the junction unmatched. In germline, CDR1 is SQVTM, CDR2 ANQGSEA. The CDR3 loop reads CSVEGVSGSGSSYEQYF. CDR3 bases: TGCAGCGTTGAAGGTGTTAGCGGGAGCGGGTCGTCCTACGAGCAGTACTTC.

This sequence joins TRBV4-3 and TRBJ1-6; 9 nucleotides agree with TRBD1. The germline CDR1 and CDR2 sequences are LGHNA and YSLEER. The CDR3 is made up of 15 amino acids. The V and J ends lost 0 bases and 9 bases, in that order; junction bases with no gene match: 3. DNA of the CDR3: TGCGCCAGCAGCCAAGAGTGGACAGGGGCTTCACCCCTCCACTTT. This translates into CASSQEWTGASPLHF.

This clonotype was recorded at least ten times. V gene TRBV7-2 combines with J gene TRBJ1-5; D gene unclear. The CDR3 length is 13 residues. Germline lookup yields CDR1 SGHTA and CDR2 FQGNSA. V dropped 5 bases and J dropped 0 bases, with 5 bases sitting between them. CDR3 in amino acids: CASSVYSNQPQHF. DNA of the CDR3: TGTGCCAGCAGCGTATATAGCAATCAGCCCCAGCATTTT.

This clonotype was detected many times. The V and J genes are TRBV4-3 and TRBJ2-3; D may be TRBD1 (6 bases). The CDR3 runs 16 residues. V was trimmed by 1 base and J by 1 base, leaving 12 bases between them. The germline CDR1 and CDR2 sequences are LGHNA and YSLEER. The CDR3: CASSQGGGYGTDTQYF. CDR3 DNA sequence: TGCGCCAGCAGCCAAGGAGGGGGATACGGCACAGATACGCAGTATTTT.

Remarks on this clonotype: A read error may explain this, as a much larger clone is one base away. V gene TRBV11-2 combines with J gene TRBJ2-7, with a weak D call TRBD2 (5 bases). Trimming removed 4 bases at V and 3 bases at J, with 10 bases between. The CDR3 is made up of 13 amino acids. The V gene's germline CDR1 is SGHAT and CDR2 FQNNGV. CDR3 bases: TGTGCCAGCAGCTCCGGACGGGGCTACGAGCAGTACTTC. This translates into CASSSGRGYEQYF.

Notes on this clonotype: A much larger clone lies a single base off, so this may be a read error. This sequence joins TRBV29-1 and TRBJ1-3; tentatively, D is TRBD1 (5 bases). CDR1 is SQVTM and CDR2 is ANQGSEA in the germline V gene. CDR3 size: 16 residues. CDR3 sequence reads: CSARGWAADSGNAIYF. CDR3 sequence (DNA): TGCAGCGCCCGGGGGTGGGCGGCAGACTCTGGAAACGCCATATATTTT.

This chain links TRBV30 with TRBJ2-7, with TRBD2 matching over 10 bases. Germline V CDR1 and CDR2: GTSNPN, SVGIG (reference sequence). CDR3 length: 13 residues. Germline trimming cut 5 bases from V and 6 bases from J; bases unmatched to any gene: 7. DNA of the CDR3: TGTGCCTGGGGGCTAGCGGGAGTCTCCGAGCAGTACTTC. Its translation: CAWGLAGVSEQYF.

This clonotype was counted at least ten times. The CDR3 is CSASQTLAGGEEQYF. Written as DNA, the CDR3 is TGCAGTGCTAGTCAAACACTAGCGGGAGGGGAGGAGCAGTACTTC. The chain carries TRBV20-1 and TRBJ2-7; 13 bases line up with TRBD2. CDR1 DFQATT and CDR2 SNEGSKA come from the germline V gene (reference sequence). V lost 3 bases and J lost 7; bases outside the gene matches: 9. The CDR3 is 15 amino acids.

A remark on this clonotype: It may be a read error: a sequence one base away is much more abundant. This chain links TRBV5-3 with TRBJ2-5; TRBD1 agrees at 9 bases. TRBV5-3 is placed among ORFs of uncertain function. This CDR3 contains 16 residues. CDR3: CASSPGQGTGQETRYF. DNA for the CDR3: TGTGCCAGCAGCCCCGGACAGGGGACCGGCCAAGAGACCCGGTACTTC.

V and J are TRBV7-9 and TRBJ1-4; 8 bases map to TRBD1. This CDR3 is built from 17 residues. Germline V gene sequence: CDR1 SEHNR, CDR2 FQNEAQ (reference sequence). V shed 5 bases, J shed 7 bases, and the junction held 15 bases outside the gene matches. The CDR3 here is CASSLDRAGGYGEKLFF. For the CDR3, the DNA is TGTGCCAGCAGCCTGGACAGGGCAGGAGGCTACGGTGAAAAACTGTTTTTT.

For this clonotype: This sequence may be a read error, since a much larger clone differs from it by one base. The V call is TRBV3-1, the J call TRBJ2-6; tentatively, D is TRBD2 (6 bases). The CDR3 is 17 residues long. In germline, CDR1 is LGHDT, CDR2 YNNKEL (reference sequence). The CDR3 spells CASSQEKGEVWANILTF. CDR3 bases: TGTGCCAGCAGCCAAGAAAAAGGGGAGGTATGGGCCAACATCCTGACTTTC.